These T cell receptor beta chains were read from a single sample in a study of shared clonotypes between healthy human individuals. Libraries were prepared by immunoSEQ multiplex PCR; TCRdb keeps only in-frame clonotypes and omits some of them. Of roughly 1 million clones listed, roughly 74% were seen once; the top ten hold 0.5% to 0.6%. The source material was memory CD4+ T cells from PBMCs. The receptor set was obtained from a man between 18 and 29 years old in good health. Some clones in this sample may be carry-over from other donors' samples. Both conserved end residues are trimmed from each CDR3. The size of a clone is reported for some rows only, either as once, few or many, or as a class for expanded clones.

v_call: TRBV29-1
clone_size: NA
cdr3_aa: SVPGLAGEGELF

v_call: TRBV6-6
clone_size: NA
cdr3_aa: ASSNGGGYT

v_call: TRBV27
clone_size: NA
cdr3_aa: ASSRTGQADTQY

v_call: TRBV28
clone_size: NA
cdr3_aa: ASSTLSGQGTWGMQY

v_call: TRBV5-1
clone_size: NA
cdr3_aa: ASSGVLDTYEKLF

v_call: TRBV7-9
clone_size: NA
cdr3_aa: ASSPGAKETQY

v_call: TRBV9
clone_size: NA
cdr3_aa: ASSLHGGLSYEQY

v_call: TRBV5-1
clone_size: once
cdr3_aa: ASSFARGISEKLF

v_call: TRBV5-1
clone_size: NA
cdr3_aa: ASSRDGTGAGANVLT

v_call: TRBV1
clone_size: NA
cdr3_aa: TSSQGAGISGELF

v_call: TRBV27
clone_size: NA
cdr3_aa: ASSSTGTGTYEQY

v_call: TRBV28
clone_size: NA
cdr3_aa: ASSLYPGTGASYEQY

v_call: TRBV5-6
clone_size: NA
cdr3_aa: ASSLARGPGANVLT

v_call: TRBV6-5
clone_size: NA
cdr3_aa: ASSISTGEAYGYT

v_call: TRBV19
clone_size: NA
cdr3_aa: ASSIPAGELF

v_call: TRBV30
clone_size: NA
cdr3_aa: AWSELPYTANYGYT

v_call: TRBV6-6
clone_size: NA
cdr3_aa: ASKRNVGAQPEAF

v_call: TRBV5-1
clone_size: NA
cdr3_aa: ASSGARSTEAF

v_call: TRBV28
clone_size: NA
cdr3_aa: ASSSWGTGDYEQY

v_call: TRBV4-1
clone_size: many
cdr3_aa: ASSQDSGTGREQF

v_call: TRBV27
clone_size: once
cdr3_aa: ASSSPTARGRTEAF

v_call: TRBV9
clone_size: NA
cdr3_aa: ASSKIPNPSGNTIY

v_call: TRBV4-3
clone_size: NA
cdr3_aa: ASSQDRSGSPYEQY

v_call: TRBV6-1
clone_size: NA
cdr3_aa: ASILTGLNTEAF

v_call: TRBV28
clone_size: NA
cdr3_aa: ASSLRTPGTVLLSQY

v_call: TRBV4-1
clone_size: NA
cdr3_aa: ASNADPGDTQY

v_call: TRBV28
clone_size: NA
cdr3_aa: ASMGQGNPPGGYT

v_call: TRBV27
clone_size: NA
cdr3_aa: ASSSGGGYEQY

v_call: TRBV7-9
clone_size: NA
cdr3_aa: ASSRRGTGEETQY

v_call: TRBV20-1
clone_size: many
cdr3_aa: SALPEETQY

v_call: TRBV7-2
clone_size: few
cdr3_aa: ASSLGGFTEAF

v_call: TRBV7-9
clone_size: NA
cdr3_aa: ASSFVTGGPGELF

v_call: TRBV2
clone_size: few
cdr3_aa: ASDSFDLYEQY

v_call: TRBV5-1
clone_size: many
cdr3_aa: ASSLWTGETQY

v_call: TRBV7-9
clone_size: NA
cdr3_aa: ASSLGRSPRRGNTIY

v_call: TRBV6-5
clone_size: NA
cdr3_aa: ASSYSGQGAYEQY

v_call: TRBV21-1
clone_size: NA
cdr3_aa: ASSKGFSDTQY

v_call: TRBV4-3
clone_size: once
cdr3_aa: ASSLAAHSYEQY

v_call: TRBV7-9
clone_size: few
cdr3_aa: ASTYGEGVQETQY

v_call: TRBV4-2
clone_size: NA
cdr3_aa: ASSQDPPSASRDTQY

v_call: TRBV7-2
clone_size: NA
cdr3_aa: ASSLQGARTEAF

v_call: TRBV19
clone_size: NA
cdr3_aa: ASSWRDEQF

v_call: TRBV5-1
clone_size: NA
cdr3_aa: ASSLSQTGYGYT

v_call: TRBV4-1
clone_size: NA
cdr3_aa: ASSQAPGGRVSGELF

v_call: TRBV6-5
clone_size: NA
cdr3_aa: ASSYTSMNTEAF

v_call: TRBV9
clone_size: NA
cdr3_aa: ASSTRDRARVRAGELF